This T cell receptor (beta chain) was obtained from a study of shared clonotypes between healthy human individuals. General study points: Tissue TCR repertoires likely differ from these blood-only repertoires. Around 4.7% of naive CD4 clonotypes were shared across a handful of donors.

There were only Caucasian adults among the donors, and all lived in Nashville, Tennessee. As regards this clone: Its antigen is not identified.

TCRdb keeps only in-frame clones here, not all; method: immunoSEQ multiplex PCR. The data show some 1,400,000 clones, around 97% seen once. This TCR was recovered from a man between 25 and 39 years old in good health. The sample consisted of naive CD4+ T cells sorted from blood. Specified subset: CD45RA+ positively selected.

CDR3 DNA sequence: TGTGCCAGCAGTGGCGCGACTAGCGGGAGTTTCTATGAGCAGTTCTTC. Its translation: CASSGATSGSFYEQFF. The genes are TRBV28 and TRBJ2-1, with 12 bases fitting TRBD2. Germline lookup yields CDR1 MDHEN and CDR2 SYDVKM. This CDR3 is 16 amino acids long. The ends lost 5 bases at V and 8 bases at J; junction bases unmatched: 10.